These 5 T cell receptor beta chains came from one sample sequenced in a study of T-cell reconstitution after alpha-beta-depleted transplantation in children. It was with unique molecular identifiers that the TCRbeta library was prepared. TCRdb re-called the PCR reads with MiXCR, one entry per CDR3 protein. The sample holds around 230,000 distinct CDR3 sequences; around a sixth are singletons and the top ten take roughly two fifths. Specimen: PBMCs, mostly from graft donor cells, collected 360 days after TCRalphabeta/CD19-depleted stem cell transplant. The receptors stem from a male patient aged 2-15 years who had a stem cell transplant for acute lymphoblastic leukemia, so the T cells may come from the graft donor.

In this sample, this clonotype turned up a few times. The chain couples TRBV12-3 or TRBV12-4 to TRBJ2-1, with 9 bases identical to TRBD1. After removal of 2 bases from V and 2 bases from J, the junction contained 1 base not matched to a gene. The CDR3 is 15 residues long. The CDR3 nucleotides are TGTGCCAGCAGTTTACGGACAGGGGCCTACAATGAGCAGTTCTTC. Residues: CASSLRTGAYNEQFF.

This clonotype was picked up a small number of times. This chain connects TRBV5-5 to TRBJ2-2, with TRBD2 identical over 10 bases. Germline V gene sequence: CDR1 SGHKS, CDR2 YYEKEE (reference sequence). The trim removed 1 base at V and 5 bases at J, leaving 5 bases unmatched. This CDR3 contains 16 residues. The CDR3 nucleotides are TGTGCCAGCAGCTTGTACGAGACTAGCGGGACCGGGGAGCTGTTTTTT. Protein product: CASSLYETSGTGELFF.

This chain links TRBV5-1 with TRBJ1-1; 9 bases fit TRBD1. With V trimmed by 2 bases and J by 4 bases, 3 bases remained unmatched. The CDR3 spans 14 residues. Germline values: CDR1 SGHRS, CDR2 YFSETQ. The CDR3 DNA reads TGCGCCAGCAGCTTCCGGGGACAGGGCACTGAAGCTTTCTTT. The encoded protein is CASSFRGQGTEAFF.

This clonotype was recorded a few times. This sequence joins TRBV20-1 and TRBJ1-1; D perhaps matches TRBD1 (6 bases). CDR1 and CDR2 from the germline V gene are DFQATT and SNEGSKA (reference sequence). The CDR3 contains 14 residues. V was shortened by 1 base and J by 4 bases, with 13 bases between the two germline ends. The CDR3 protein is CSARVPGALTEAFF. The DNA of the CDR3 is TGCAGTGCTAGAGTTCCAGGGGCTCTCACTGAAGCTTTCTTT.

The sample holds a few counts of this clonotype. The chain recombines TRBV20-1 with TRBJ2-5, with 8 bases lining up with TRBD1. This CDR3 is 14 amino acids long. The trim removed 5 bases at V and 5 bases at J, leaving 10 bases unmatched. CDR1 and CDR2 (germline): DFQATT, SNEGSKA (reference sequence). This CDR3 reads CSARPSGGGETQYF. CDR3 bases: TGCAGTGCTCGACCCTCAGGGGGCGGCGAGACCCAGTACTTC.